The clone carrying this T cell receptor (beta chain) was recorded a few times. Tumor libraries mostly used around 5.2 ug genomic DNA, two replicates each. Only in-frame clones appear in the TCRdb table, and some are missing; sequencing was by immunoSEQ multiplex PCR. The sample contains 14,000 to 15,000 clones, 40% of which appear only once. The record originates from a study of neoadjuvant anti-PD-1 for oral cavity cancer. Germline values: CDR1 ENHRY, CDR2 SYGVKD. The CDR3 runs to 13 residues. V lost 11 bases and J 0 bases, leaving 11 bases between the germline ends. Sample time point: after neoadjuvant nivolumab, at surgical resection. These newly diagnosed stage II-IVA oral cavity squamous cell carcinoma patients had no prior systemic or radiation treatment.

Sequences were derived from tumor tissue, sampled after nivolumab (anti-PD-1) treatment. The V call is TRBV10-3, the J call TRBJ1-3, with D unresolved. The TCR was taken from a person between 40 and 85 years old with oral cavity squamous cell carcinoma. The CDR3 DNA is TGTGCCTCAGCAGATAGCTCTGGAAACACCATATATTTT. Translating it yields CASADSSGNTIYF.